These 15 T cell receptor beta chains share one sample of origin, sequenced in a study of blood T cell repertoires in COVID-19. Clones were sequenced by immunoSEQ multiplex PCR, and TCRdb holds only the in-frame ones, with some missing. This table holds hundreds of thousands of clones, around 87% found once. The material sequenced was PBMCs or T cells enriched from blood (not recorded which). These receptor sequences come from a man aged 18 to 29 who had recovered from COVID-19.

The J gene is TRBJ2-7, the V gene TRBV11-2, with 8 bases fitting TRBD1. Looked up from germline, CDR1 is SGHAT and CDR2 is FQNNGV. With 2 bases clipped from V and 3 bases from J, the junction kept 15 bases outside the gene matches. The CDR3 sequence is 18 residues long. CDR3 protein: CASSLSFSSGTGGYEQYF. In DNA form, the CDR3 reads TGTGCCAGCAGCTTATCTTTCTCGAGCGGAACAGGGGGCTACGAGCAGTACTTC.

As concerns this clone: This same CDR3 is encoded by further DNA sequences in the sample. This rearrangement joins TRBV6-5 to TRBJ2-2; maybe TRBD2 (6 bases). V dropped 0 bases and J dropped 5 bases, with 10 bases sitting between them. This CDR3 contains 15 residues. Germline values: CDR1 MNHEY, CDR2 SVGAGI. CDR3 DNA sequence: TGTGCCAGCAGTTACTCCACTGGGGGGACCGGGGAGCTGTTTTTT. Translation gives CASSYSTGGTGELFF.

The CDR3 loop reads CASRKIGQDYSNQPQHF. CDR3 DNA sequence: TGTGCCAGTAGGAAAATCGGACAGGACTATAGCAATCAGCCCCAGCATTTT. The chain links TRBV19 to TRBJ1-5; 7 positions match TRBD1. The CDR3 runs 17 residues. Germline CDR1 and CDR2: LNHDA and SQIVND (reference sequence). J lost 0 bases, V lost 6 bases, and 11 bases had no gene match.

The chain links TRBV3-1 (or the pseudogene TRBV3-2) to TRBJ2-7; TRBD2 aligns across 13 bases. There are 15 residues in the CDR3. V shed 1 base, J shed 7 bases, and the junction held 4 bases outside the gene matches. Germline lookup yields CDR1 LGHDT and CDR2 YNNKEL (reference sequence). The CDR3 reads CASSQGLAGGQEQYF. CDR3 in DNA: TGTGCCAGCAGCCAAGGACTAGCGGGAGGACAAGAGCAGTACTTC.

The rearrangement uses TRBV19 and TRBJ1-5, with D maybe TRBD1 (5 bases). Germline loops: CDR1 LNHDA, CDR2 SQIVND (reference sequence). The CDR3 sequence is 15 residues long. The ends were cut back, 2 bases at V and 6 bases at J, with 14 bases in the middle. The CDR3 protein is CASSISPEGAQPQHF. The CDR3 DNA follows: TGTGCCAGTAGTATAAGCCCGGAAGGGGCTCAGCCCCAGCATTTT.

The J gene is TRBJ2-1, the V gene TRBV4-2; 16 bases agree with TRBD2. V shed 2 bases and J 12 bases; nucleotides not matched to a gene: 7. The germline gives CDR1 LGHNA, CDR2 YNFKEQ. The CDR3 contains 16 residues. DNA of the CDR3: TGTGCCAGCAGCCAACTTGGGACTAGCGGGAGGGCCGGGCAGTTCTTC. Translated, it gives CASSQLGTSGRAGQFF.

The chain is built from TRBV4-3 and TRBJ1-3, with D maybe TRBD1 (6 bases). There are 16 residues in the CDR3. With 4 bases removed from V and 3 bases from J, the gap between germline ends came to 16 bases. CDR1 LGHNA and CDR2 YSLEER come from the germline V gene. The CDR3 coding sequence is TGCGCCAGCAGCCTCAACCTGCCGACAGGTGGAAACACCATATATTTT. Residues: CASSLNLPTGGNTIYF.

The rearrangement joins TRBV28 to TRBJ1-4, with 10 bases matching TRBD1. Germline V gene data show CDR1 as MDHEN and CDR2 as SYDVKM. The CDR3 has 14 residues. J was trimmed by 5 bases and V by 5 bases; bases with no gene match: 2. CDR3 loop: CASSKGQGNEKLFF. CDR3 coding DNA: TGTGCCAGCAGTAAGGGACAGGGGAATGAAAAACTGTTTTTT.

The chain recombines TRBV18 with TRBJ1-2; TRBD1 aligns across 7 bases. The germline CDR1 and CDR2 sequences are KGHSH and LQKENI. This CDR3 is built from 14 residues. With 3 bases clipped from V and 7 bases from J, the junction kept 8 bases outside the gene matches. The CDR3 sequence: CASSPIQGELGYTF. In nucleotides, the CDR3 is TGTGCCAGCTCACCGATCCAGGGGGAGCTTGGCTACACCTTC.

Regarding this clone: The sample has other DNA sequences that encode this CDR3 too. The chain carries TRBV28 and TRBJ2-7, with a tentative D call TRBD2 (6 bases). Germline values: CDR1 MDHEN, CDR2 SYDVKM. V was clipped by 6 bases and J by 3 bases, with 12 bases between them. This CDR3 is built from 13 residues. The CDR3 DNA reads TGTGCCAGCAGCGAAACCGGGGGCTACGAGCAGTACTTC. Protein sequence: CASSETGGYEQYF.

The V call is TRBV4-1, the J call TRBJ2-1; 7 nucleotides agree with TRBD2. The V and J ends lost 2 bases and 7 bases, in that order; junction bases with no gene match: 8. CDR1 is MGHRA and CDR2 is YSYEKL in the germline V gene. There are 15 residues in the CDR3. The CDR3 region has the DNA TGCGCCAGCAGCCAACGGGAGGCCAAGTCAAATGAGCAGTTCTTC. It is translated as CASSQREAKSNEQFF.

J is TRBJ1-1 and V is TRBV6-5, with D maybe TRBD1 (5 bases). Germline V gene data show CDR1 as MNHEY and CDR2 as SVGAGI. Trimming cost V 5 bases and J 1 base, with 11 bases left between them. The CDR3 has 14 residues. The CDR3 loop reads CASSPRGGNTEAFF. DNA for the CDR3: TGTGCCAGCAGTCCCCGGGGGGGGAACACTGAAGCTTTCTTT.

The V call is TRBV7-2, the J call TRBJ2-1; D is perhaps TRBD2 (5 bases). Germline V gene sequence: CDR1 SGHTA, CDR2 FQGNSA. This CDR3 region has 12 residues. V was trimmed by 5 bases and J by 10 bases, leaving 12 bases between them. The chain's CDR3 is CASSLSGYEQFF. The CDR3 bases are TGTGCCAGCAGCCTATCGGGGTACGAGCAGTTCTTC.

This clone was recorded only once. J is TRBJ2-7 and V is TRBV18, with D possibly matching TRBD1 (8 bases). The CDR3 has 14 residues. V lost 2 bases and J 6 bases, leaving 14 bases between the germline ends. Germline V gene sequence: CDR1 KGHSH, CDR2 LQKENI. The CDR3 coding sequence is TGTGCCAGCTCACCATTACAGGGGGAGGGCGAGCAGTACTTC. Its protein is CASSPLQGEGEQYF.

This clone has just one count. The chain carries TRBV5-1 and TRBJ2-3, with 14 nucleotides matching TRBD2. The CDR3 covers 16 residues. V trimming: 4 bases; J trimming: 2 bases; junction bases outside the gene matches: 3. The V gene's germline CDR1 is SGHRS and CDR2 YFSETQ. CDR3 amino acids: CASSPGLAGATDTQYF. The CDR3 DNA reads TGCGCCAGCAGCCCGGGACTAGCGGGAGCCACAGATACGCAGTATTTT.